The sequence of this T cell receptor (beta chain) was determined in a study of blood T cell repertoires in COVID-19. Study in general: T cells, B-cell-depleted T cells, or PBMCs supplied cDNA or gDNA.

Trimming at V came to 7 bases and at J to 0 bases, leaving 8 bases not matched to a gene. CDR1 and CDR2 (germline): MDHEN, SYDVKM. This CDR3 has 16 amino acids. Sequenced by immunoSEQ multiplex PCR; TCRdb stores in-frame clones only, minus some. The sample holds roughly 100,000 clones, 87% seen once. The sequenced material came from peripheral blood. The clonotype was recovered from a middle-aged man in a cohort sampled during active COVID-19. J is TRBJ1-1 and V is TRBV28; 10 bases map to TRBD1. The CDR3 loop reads CASTTWGTGVNTEAFF. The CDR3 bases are TGTGCCAGCACCACATGGGGGACAGGGGTGAACACTGAAGCTTTCTTT.